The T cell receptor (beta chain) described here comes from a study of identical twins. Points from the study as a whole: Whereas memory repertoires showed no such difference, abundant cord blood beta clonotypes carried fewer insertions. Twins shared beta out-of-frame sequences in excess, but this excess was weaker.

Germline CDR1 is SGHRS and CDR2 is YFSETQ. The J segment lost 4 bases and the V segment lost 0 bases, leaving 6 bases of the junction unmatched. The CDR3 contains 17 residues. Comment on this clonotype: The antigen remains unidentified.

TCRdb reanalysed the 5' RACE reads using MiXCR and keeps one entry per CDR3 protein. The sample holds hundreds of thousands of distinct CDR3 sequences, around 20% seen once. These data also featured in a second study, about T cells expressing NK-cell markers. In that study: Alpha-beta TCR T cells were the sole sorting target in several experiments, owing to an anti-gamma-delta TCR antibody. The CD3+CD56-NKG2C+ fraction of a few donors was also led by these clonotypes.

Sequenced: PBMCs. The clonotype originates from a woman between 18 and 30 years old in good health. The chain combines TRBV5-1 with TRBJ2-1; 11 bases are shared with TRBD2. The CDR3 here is CASSLATSGRTYNEQFF. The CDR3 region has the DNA TGCGCCAGCAGCTTGGCTACTAGCGGGAGAACTTACAATGAGCAGTTCTTC.